A few counts support the clone carrying this T cell receptor (beta chain). This entry comes from a study of blood T cell repertoires in COVID-19. Turning to the study itself: COVID-19 samples, acute and convalescent, were from the United States, Italy and Spain. Sources were T cells, B-cell-depleted T cells, or PBMCs; the material itself was cDNA or gDNA.

As handled by the study authors: Scientists estimated how many nucleated cells there were by amplifying reference gene primers. The table came from immunoSEQ multiplex PCR; TCRdb's copy has only in-frame clones and leaves some out. Clonal size and the V and J genes are those of that table, whereas D and trimming came from the DNA. Of about 110,000 clones in the sample, more than 75% are singletons; the top ten hold approximately 3.4%. Germline V gene sequence: CDR1 SGHRS, CDR2 YFSETQ. J gave up 15 bases and V 4 bases, and 10 bases lay outside the gene matches. The CDR3 extends over 15 amino acids. The sequenced sample consisted of peripheral blood. The V call is TRBV5-1, the J call TRBJ2-1; 16 bases align to TRBD2. The TCR sequence derives from a woman in her fifties or sixties with acute or convalescent COVID-19. For the CDR3, the DNA is TGCGCCAGCAGCGCGGGACTAGCGGGAGGGTTATTTGGGTTCTTC. Its translation is CASSAGLAGGLFGFF.